The text below deals with one TCR beta chain. This sample stems from a study of blood T cell repertoires in COVID-19. The overall study: COVID-19 samples, acute and convalescent, were from the United States, Italy and Spain.

Source study methods: Cell counts per sample came from amplifying reference gene primers. The repertoire was sequenced with immunoSEQ multiplex PCR; TCRdb's copy has only in-frame clones and lacks some. That table furnishes V, J and clone size, whereas the DNA furnished D and trimming. The top ten clones hold around 0.83% of a sample with some 71,000 clones, about 80% of them seen once. The clonotype originates from a woman between 70 and 85 years old with acute or convalescent COVID-19. The sequenced material came from peripheral blood.

CDR3 in amino acids: CASSLNSGQGKRQPQHF. For the CDR3, the DNA is TGTGCCAGCAGTTTAAATTCGGGGCAGGGGAAACGTCAGCCCCAGCATTTT. The chain joins TRBV28 to TRBJ1-5; perhaps TRBD1 as D (6 bases). CDR1 is MDHEN, CDR2 SYDVKM, per germline. The CDR3 loop spans 17 amino acids. Trimming removed 2 bases from V and 6 bases from J, with 20 bases in between.